This T cell receptor (beta chain) was sequenced for a study of STAT5B mutations in CD4+ large granular lymphocyte leukemia. Sequencing was performed with immunoSEQ multiplex PCR; in TCRdb, only in-frame clones are kept and a portion is missing. The table lists more than 30,000 clones, 88% of them singletons. Germline lookup yields CDR1 KGHSH and CDR2 LQKENI. The CDR3 runs to 15 residues. V was clipped by 0 bases and J by 6 bases; unmatched bases: 5. The sequenced material came from CD4+ T cells from blood buffy coats. This rearrangement joins TRBV18 to TRBJ1-5; 7 positions agree with TRBD1. The receptor was derived from a human donor in good health. CDR3 in amino acids: CASSPPTGWGQPQHF. DNA for the CDR3: TGTGCCAGCTCACCACCGACAGGGTGGGGTCAGCCCCAGCATTTT.